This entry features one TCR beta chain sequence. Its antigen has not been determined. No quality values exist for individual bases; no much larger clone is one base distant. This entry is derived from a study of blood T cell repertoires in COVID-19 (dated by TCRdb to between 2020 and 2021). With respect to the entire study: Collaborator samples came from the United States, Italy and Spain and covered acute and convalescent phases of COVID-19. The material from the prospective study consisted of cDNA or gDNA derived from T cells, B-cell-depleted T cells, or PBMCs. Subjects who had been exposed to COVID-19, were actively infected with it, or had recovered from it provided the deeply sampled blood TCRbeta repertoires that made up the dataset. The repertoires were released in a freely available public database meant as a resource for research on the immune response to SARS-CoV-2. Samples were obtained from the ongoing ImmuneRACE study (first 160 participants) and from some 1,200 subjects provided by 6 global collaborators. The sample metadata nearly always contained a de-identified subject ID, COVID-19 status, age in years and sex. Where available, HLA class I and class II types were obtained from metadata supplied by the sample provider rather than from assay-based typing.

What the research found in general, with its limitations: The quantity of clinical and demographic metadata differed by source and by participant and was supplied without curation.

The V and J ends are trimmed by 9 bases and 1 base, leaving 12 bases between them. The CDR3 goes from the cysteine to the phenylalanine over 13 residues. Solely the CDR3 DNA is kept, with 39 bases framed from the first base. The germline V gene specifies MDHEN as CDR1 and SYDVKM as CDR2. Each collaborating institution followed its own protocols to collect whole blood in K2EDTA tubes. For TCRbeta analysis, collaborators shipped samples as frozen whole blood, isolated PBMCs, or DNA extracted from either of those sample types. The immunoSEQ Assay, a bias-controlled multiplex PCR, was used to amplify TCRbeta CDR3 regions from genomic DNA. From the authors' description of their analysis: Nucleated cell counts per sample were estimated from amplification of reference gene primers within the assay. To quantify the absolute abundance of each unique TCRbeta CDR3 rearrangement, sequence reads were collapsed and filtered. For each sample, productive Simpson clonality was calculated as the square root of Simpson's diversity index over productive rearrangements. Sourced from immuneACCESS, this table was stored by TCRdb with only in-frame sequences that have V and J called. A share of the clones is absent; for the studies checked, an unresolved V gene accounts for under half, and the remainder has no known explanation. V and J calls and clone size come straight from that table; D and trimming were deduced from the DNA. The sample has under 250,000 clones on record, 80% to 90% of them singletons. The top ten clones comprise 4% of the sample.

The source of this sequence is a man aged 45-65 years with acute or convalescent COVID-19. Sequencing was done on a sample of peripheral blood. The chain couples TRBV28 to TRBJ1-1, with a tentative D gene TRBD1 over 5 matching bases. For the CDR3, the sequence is CASITGGNTEAFF. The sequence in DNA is TGTGCCAGTATTACCGGGGGGAACACTGAAGCTTTCTTT.